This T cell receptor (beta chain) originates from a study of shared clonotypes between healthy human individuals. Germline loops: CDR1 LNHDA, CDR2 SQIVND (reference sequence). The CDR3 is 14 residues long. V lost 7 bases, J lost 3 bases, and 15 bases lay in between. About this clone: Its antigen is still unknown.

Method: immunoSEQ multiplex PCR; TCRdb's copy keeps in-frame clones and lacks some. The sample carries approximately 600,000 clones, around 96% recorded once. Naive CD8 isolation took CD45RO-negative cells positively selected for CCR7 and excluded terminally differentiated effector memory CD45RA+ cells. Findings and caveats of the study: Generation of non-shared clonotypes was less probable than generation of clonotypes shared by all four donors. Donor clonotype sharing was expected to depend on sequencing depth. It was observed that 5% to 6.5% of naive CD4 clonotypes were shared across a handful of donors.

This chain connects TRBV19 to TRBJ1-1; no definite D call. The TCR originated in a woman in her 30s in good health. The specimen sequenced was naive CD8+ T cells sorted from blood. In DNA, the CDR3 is TGTGCCAGTACCTTGGGCCGGACGCACACTGAAGCTTTCTTT. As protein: CASTLGRTHTEAFF.